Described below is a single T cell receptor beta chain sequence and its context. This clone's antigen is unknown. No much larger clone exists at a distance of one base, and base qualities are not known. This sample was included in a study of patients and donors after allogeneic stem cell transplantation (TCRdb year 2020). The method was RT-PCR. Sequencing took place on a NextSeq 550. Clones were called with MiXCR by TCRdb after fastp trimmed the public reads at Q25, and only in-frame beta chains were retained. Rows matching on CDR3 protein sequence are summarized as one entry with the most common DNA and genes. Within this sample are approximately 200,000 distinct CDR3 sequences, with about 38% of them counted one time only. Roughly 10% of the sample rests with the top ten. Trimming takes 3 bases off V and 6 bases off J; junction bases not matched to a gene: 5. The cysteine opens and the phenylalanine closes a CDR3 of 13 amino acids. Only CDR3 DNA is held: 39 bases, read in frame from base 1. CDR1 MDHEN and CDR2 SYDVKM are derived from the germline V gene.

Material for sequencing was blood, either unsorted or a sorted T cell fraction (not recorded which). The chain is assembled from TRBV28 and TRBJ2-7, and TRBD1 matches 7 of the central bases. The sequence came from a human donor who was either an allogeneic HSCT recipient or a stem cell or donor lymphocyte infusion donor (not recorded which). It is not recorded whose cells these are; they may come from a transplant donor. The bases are TGTGCCAGCAGTTTCGGGAAGGGGGCCGAGCAGTACTTC. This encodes CASSFGKGAEQYF.